These 24 T cell receptor beta chains originate from one sample sequenced in a study of graft-versus-host responses after intestinal transplantation. Data came from immunoSEQ multiplex PCR; TCRdb stores just in-frame clones and leaves some out. The sample has more than 85,000 clones, 85% to 95% seen once; the top ten hold around 0.07%. The antigens for these receptors are not known. The sample in question was unstimulated CD8+ T cells sorted from spleen or lymph node cells, obtained before transplant. These receptors originate from a human donor who was the organ donor for an intestinal transplant.

The CDR3 DNA is TGTGCCTGGAGTGTTGAGGGCCCCTATGGCTACACCTTC. This translates into CAWSVEGPYGYTF. The V and J genes are TRBV30 and TRBJ1-2, with D unresolved. Looked up from germline, CDR1 is GTSNPN and CDR2 is SVGIG (reference sequence). CDR3 size: 13 residues. The ends were cut back, 0 bases at V and 4 bases at J, with 9 bases in the middle.

The rearrangement uses TRBV10-3 and TRBJ2-3; 9 nucleotides match TRBD2. Looked up from germline, CDR1 is ENHRY and CDR2 is SYGVKD. With 11 bases clipped from V and 0 bases from J, the junction kept 12 bases outside the gene matches. The CDR3 loop spans 16 amino acids. CDR3 region: CAAGLAGTASTDTQYF. DNA of the CDR3: TGTGCCGCTGGGCTAGCGGGGACCGCTAGCACAGATACGCAGTATTTT.

A few counts support this clone. This chain links TRBV29-1 with TRBJ1-4; D perhaps matches TRBD1 (6 bases). Germline V gene data show CDR1 as SQVTM and CDR2 as ANQGSEA. CDR3 size: 13 residues. The V end was cut by 3 bases, the J end by 6 bases, with 11 bases between. CDR3 bases: TGCAGCGTTGACACAGGGATAGATGAAAAACTGTTTTTT. This translates into CSVDTGIDEKLFF.

The sample holds one count of this clone. The chain carries TRBV9 and TRBJ2-2, with 7 nucleotides matching TRBD1. Germline V lookup: CDR1 SGDLS, CDR2 YYNGEE. The J segment lost 2 bases and the V segment lost 3 bases, leaving 7 bases of the junction unmatched. This CDR3 region has 16 residues. The chain's CDR3 is CASSENRGTNTGELFF. CDR3 nucleotides: TGTGCCAGCAGCGAAAACAGGGGTACTAACACCGGGGAGCTGTTTTTT.

This clone is a singleton in its sample. This chain joins TRBV5-4 and TRBJ2-5; D may be TRBD2 (6 bases). V lost 1 base to trimming and J lost 1 base, with 11 bases between them. Per the germline V gene, CDR1 is SGHNT and CDR2 is YYREEE (reference sequence). The CDR3 sequence is 15 residues long. The CDR3 region has the DNA TGTGCCAGCAGCTTGTTTGCGGGGAGCCAAGAGACCCAGTACTTC. It encodes CASSLFAGSQETQYF.

This chain uses TRBV11-1 with TRBJ2-7, with TRBD2 as a possible D gene (5 bases). The CDR3 has 16 residues. V gave up 7 bases and J gave up 3 bases, with 22 bases separating them. Germline V CDR1 and CDR2: SGHAT, FQDESV (reference sequence). CDR3 nucleotide sequence: TGTGCCAGCACCCCAATTATGGGAGTCGGGGTCTACGAGCAGTACTTC. As protein: CASTPIMGVGVYEQYF.

This chain links TRBV2 with TRBJ2-1, with 11 bases lining up with TRBD2. This CDR3 comprises 16 residues. CDR1 SNHLY and CDR2 FYNNEI come from the germline V gene. The J segment lost 8 bases and the V segment lost 5 bases, leaving 11 bases of the junction unmatched. This CDR3 is CASSPPQTSGEDEQFF. Here the CDR3 DNA reads TGTGCCAGCAGTCCACCACAGACTAGCGGGGAGGATGAGCAGTTCTTC.

The J gene is TRBJ2-1, the V gene TRBV27, with 8 bases matching TRBD2. V dropped 4 bases and J dropped 5; count of bases not matched to a gene: 7. The CDR3 is 15 residues long. Germline CDR1 and CDR2: MNHEY and SMNVEV (reference sequence). The CDR3 coding sequence is TGTGCCAGCAGTTCGAGGCGGGGGGCCGACAATGAGCAGTTCTTC. It encodes CASSSRRGADNEQFF.

The V call is TRBV29-1, the J call TRBJ2-2, with TRBD2 matching 8 bases. Unmatched junction bases numbered 9, after V lost 6 bases and J lost 3 bases. Germline V gene sequence: CDR1 SQVTM, CDR2 ANQGSEA. CDR3 length: 15 amino acids. CDR3 region: CSVPSGRGHTGELFF. DNA of the CDR3: TGCAGCGTCCCAAGCGGGAGAGGTCACACCGGGGAGCTGTTTTTT.

The CDR3 loop reads CASSLGQSVQHEQYF. DNA of the CDR3: TGTGCCAGCAGTTTGGGACAGTCAGTACAACACGAGCAGTACTTC. The chain uses TRBV28 and TRBJ2-7; the match to TRBD1 covers 7 bases. Germline CDR1 MDHEN, CDR2 SYDVKM. The CDR3 is made up of 15 amino acids. The ends lost 3 bases at V and 5 bases at J; junction bases unmatched: 10.

This sequence joins TRBV5-6 and TRBJ1-5; maybe TRBD1 (6 bases). The CDR3 sequence is 14 residues long. V lost 0 bases and J 7 bases, leaving 11 bases between the germline ends. CDR1 and CDR2 (germline): SGHDT, YYEEEE. CDR3 loop: CASSLAGGRQPQHF. CDR3 nucleotide sequence: TGTGCCAGCAGCTTGGCCGGGGGGCGGCAGCCCCAGCATTTT.

V gene TRBV30 combines with J gene TRBJ1-2, with a possible D match to TRBD1 (5 bases). Germline loops: CDR1 GTSNPN, CDR2 SVGIG (reference sequence). The CDR3 runs 12 residues. V was shortened by 0 bases and J by 7 bases, with 9 bases between the two germline ends. The CDR3 sequence: CAWSVPRGGYTF. The CDR3 DNA is TGTGCCTGGAGTGTCCCTAGGGGTGGCTACACCTTC.

The chain is built from TRBV4-2 and TRBJ2-3, with TRBD2 as a possible D gene (5 bases). This CDR3 comprises 16 residues. V lost 0 bases and J lost 0, with 10 bases in between. Germline V gene sequence: CDR1 LGHNA, CDR2 YNFKEQ. The CDR3 here is CASSQERSGSTDTQYF. The CDR3, as DNA: TGTGCCAGCAGCCAAGAGAGAAGCGGCAGCACAGATACGCAGTATTTT.

CDR3 residues: CASSRFAGSGNTIYF. The CDR3 DNA reads TGTGCCAGCAGCCGTTTTGCGGGCTCTGGAAACACCATATATTTT. V and J are TRBV14 and TRBJ1-3; D unclear. The V and J ends lost 4 bases and 0 bases respectively, with 10 bases between them. CDR3 length: 15 amino acids. Germline CDR1 SGHDN, CDR2 FVKESK.

The chain combines TRBV9 with TRBJ2-3, with D uncertain. In germline, CDR1 is SGDLS, CDR2 YYNGEE. Trimming cost V 0 bases and J 0 bases, with 11 bases left between them. This CDR3 region has 16 residues. The CDR3 DNA is TGTGCCAGCAGCGTAGTTGGTTTAACAAGCACAGATACGCAGTATTTT. This gives the protein CASSVVGLTSTDTQYF.

The chain couples TRBV19 to TRBJ1-3, with 7 bases lining up with TRBD1. V was clipped by 3 bases and J by 4 bases; unmatched bases: 6. The CDR3 is 15 residues long. Germline V gene data show CDR1 as LNHDA and CDR2 as SQIVND (reference sequence). The DNA of the CDR3 is TGTGCCAGTAGTATGTGGGACAGAGCAGGAAACACCATATATTTT. Protein product: CASSMWDRAGNTIYF.

This chain uses TRBV19 with TRBJ2-1; maybe TRBD2 (5 bases). Germline assignment: CDR1 LNHDA and CDR2 SQIVND (reference sequence). This CDR3 region has 14 residues. V dropped 1 base and J dropped 6 bases, with 10 bases sitting between them. CDR3 region: CASSIAGRGNEQFF. The CDR3 nucleotides read TGTGCCAGTAGTATAGCGGGGAGAGGCAATGAGCAGTTCTTC.

CDR3 in amino acids: CASSSTGLAGAGGELFF. The CDR3 DNA is TGTGCCAGCAGCTCCACTGGACTAGCGGGAGCGGGCGGGGAGCTGTTTTTT. This chain links TRBV7-8 with TRBJ2-2; 13 nucleotides match TRBD2. V lost 4 bases and J lost 7; bases outside the gene matches: 9. From germline, CDR1 is SGHVS and CDR2 FQNEAQ. The CDR3 has 17 residues.

This rearrangement joins TRBV4-1 to TRBJ2-1, with 9 bases that match TRBD1. In germline, CDR1 is MGHRA, CDR2 YSYEKL. This CDR3 spans 18 amino acids. V was clipped by 4 bases and J by 4 bases; unmatched bases: 14. CDR3 sequence reads: CASSPSLYRTGVYNEQFF. In nucleotides, the CDR3 is TGCGCCAGCAGCCCTTCCCTTTATCGGACAGGGGTATACAATGAGCAGTTCTTC.

The CDR3 reads CASSSRRTYEQYF. The CDR3 bases are TGTGCCAGCAGTTCTAGACGTACCTACGAGCAGTACTTC. The V call is TRBV28, the J call TRBJ2-7; D gene uncertain. The CDR3 spans 13 residues. Trimming removed 4 bases from V and 2 bases from J, with 9 bases in between. CDR1 MDHEN and CDR2 SYDVKM come from the germline V gene.

The chain recombines TRBV9 with TRBJ2-1; tentative D call: TRBD2 (5 bases). Between the trimmed V and J ends, which lost 5 bases and 3 bases, there was a span of 15 bases. In germline, CDR1 is SGDLS, CDR2 YYNGEE. The CDR3 sequence is 15 residues long. The CDR3 bases are TGTGCCAGCAGTGACCGGGGTCTCTTCTACAATGAGCAGTTCTTC. The encoded protein is CASSDRGLFYNEQFF.

The rearrangement joins TRBV6-1 to TRBJ2-7; 10 bases are a match to TRBD2. V lost 1 base to trimming and J lost 3 bases; unmatched junction nucleotides: 6. Per germline, CDR1 MNHNS and CDR2 SASEGT. The length of the CDR3 is 16 residues. The CDR3 is CASSEGVAGGLYEQYF. CDR3 DNA: TGTGCCAGCAGTGAAGGGGTAGCGGGAGGTCTCTACGAGCAGTACTTC.

The chain uses TRBV10-3 and TRBJ2-1; D is unresolved. This CDR3 spans 12 amino acids. Trimming removed 2 bases at V and 4 bases at J, with 3 bases between. Germline V gene lookup returns CDR1 ENHRY and CDR2 SYGVKD. The CDR3 spells CAISEPYNEQFF. CDR3 DNA: TGTGCCATCAGTGAGCCTTACAATGAGCAGTTCTTC.

J is TRBJ1-2 and V is TRBV2; 10 bases line up with TRBD1. Looked up from germline, CDR1 is SNHLY and CDR2 is FYNNEI. The CDR3 runs to 17 residues. After removal of 2 bases from V and 6 bases from J, the junction contained 12 bases not matched to a gene. CDR3 DNA: TGTGCCAGCAGTGAAATTACTGGGGACAGGGGAGAGGATGGCTACACCTTC. This encodes CASSEITGDRGEDGYTF.